The clone carrying this T cell receptor beta chain was seen a handful of times. The record originates from a study of spatial heterogeneity in lung cancer. With 7 bases clipped from V and 2 bases from J, the junction kept 19 bases outside the gene matches. The CDR3 spans 20 residues. MiXCR, run by TCRdb on the 5' RACE reads, gives a single entry per CDR3 protein. The table shows tens of thousands of distinct CDR3 sequences, with 10% to 15% occurring only once. Indicated time point: sample taken at primary tumor resection. Whole RNA came from tumor, nontumor lung or frozen PBMC and was sequenced without being sorted.

The chain carries TRBV12-3 or TRBV12-4 and TRBJ2-7; 14 bases fit TRBD2. The sequence was obtained from a male donor with early-stage non-small cell lung cancer. The sample consisted of PBMCs, taken at surgery. Here the CDR3 DNA reads TGTGCCAGCACCACCCACACCCCCGGACTAGCGGGAGGAGGCCCCTACGAGCAGTACTTC. This encodes CASTTHTPGLAGGGPYEQYF.